This record covers a single TCR beta chain. These data belong to a study of cytomegalovirus exposure and HLA in healthy donors. Trimming took 4 bases from V and 6 from J, leaving 20 bases between them. The CDR3 length is 15 residues. Germline-derived CDR1 and CDR2 are SGDLS and YYNGEE. Both 60 Vbeta primers and 13 Jbeta primers went into the PCR. TCRdb's copy holds only in-frame clones and misses some; the assay was immunoSEQ multiplex PCR. The profile shows around 140,000 clones, about 80% of them singletons. This chain joins TRBV9 and TRBJ2-7, with D perhaps matching TRBD1 (5 bases). This TCR derives from a man between 40 and 49 years old in good health and CMV-seronegative. Sequencing was performed on PBMCs. CDR3 DNA sequence: TGTGCCAGCAGCCCAAGTGGGAATATAGGGGTCGAGCAGTACTTC. This gives the protein CASSPSGNIGVEQYF.